Listed here are 21 T cell receptor beta chains from one sample, sequenced in a study of response to subunit inactivated influenza vaccine (dated by TCRdb to the late 2010s). Library prep was done by RT-PCR. TCRdb names Illumina HiSeq 2500 as the instrument used. TCRdb took the public reads, trimmed them with fastp at Q25, ran MiXCR for clone calling and kept in-frame beta chains. Records with the same CDR3 protein are collapsed into one entry carrying the most frequent genes and DNA. For this sample the table gives 500,000 or so distinct CDR3 sequences, of which 9.5% to 12% were detected only once. In total, the top ten clones hold approximately 12% of the sample. Read against the paper, the sample's time point label means: 45 days after influenza vaccine administration. This sample comprised PBMCs from blood, obtained 45 days after vaccination. Source of these receptors: a man aged 50 to 60 who received an inactivated influenza vaccine. Donor details come from another sample of the same person, matched by shared clones.

This clonotype was recorded at least ten times. The chain joins TRBV12-3 or TRBV12-4 to TRBJ2-1; 12 bases are a match to TRBD2. CDR3 size: 14 residues. V was clipped by 3 bases and J by 6 bases; unmatched bases: 0. CDR3 protein: CASSLTSGSNEQFF. In DNA, the CDR3 is TGTGCCAGCAGTTTGACTAGCGGGAGCAATGAGCAGTTCTTC.

V usage is TRBV7-6 and J usage is TRBJ2-5; TRBD2 agrees at 10 bases. Germline V lookup: CDR1 SGHVS, CDR2 FNYEAQ. V lost 2 bases and J lost 5; bases outside the gene matches: 8. CDR3 length: 16 residues. The CDR3 DNA reads as TGTGCCAGCAGCTTATCTAGCGGGGGCCCCGAGGAGACCCAGTACTTC. Its protein is CASSLSSGGPEETQYF.

V usage is TRBV28 and J usage is TRBJ2-3; D gene ambiguous. The V end lost 1 base, the J end lost 4 bases, and 21 bases lay between the germline ends. Germline V gene data show CDR1 as MDHEN and CDR2 as SYDVKM. The length of the CDR3 is 18 residues. The CDR3 sequence is CASSLLGGGNFPPDTQYF. CDR3 DNA: TGTGCCAGCAGTTTATTAGGTGGTGGCAACTTCCCCCCAGATACGCAGTATTTT.

This clonotype appeared many times. The chain couples TRBV29-1 to TRBJ2-1; D is uncertain. Trimming stripped 4 bases from V and 8 bases from J, with 6 bases between. The CDR3 is 10 amino acids. Germline CDR1 reads SQVTM; CDR2 reads ANQGSEA. The CDR3 nucleotides are TGCAGCGTTGCGTACGATGAGCAGTTCTTC. Translation: CSVAYDEQFF.

This clonotype was counted only a few times. The chain employs TRBV5-1 and TRBJ2-7; D is uncertain. Germline V gives CDR1 SGHRS, CDR2 YFSETQ. Trimming stripped 7 bases from V and 1 base from J, with 12 bases between. The CDR3 runs 13 residues. The CDR3: CASAEPASYEQYF. The CDR3 region has the DNA TGCGCCAGCGCCGAACCGGCATCCTACGAGCAGTACTTC.

This clonotype was counted only a few times. The rearrangement links TRBV29-1 to TRBJ1-2; D is unclear. The germline CDR1 and CDR2 sequences are SQVTM and ANQGSEA. The CDR3 covers 12 residues. V lost 4 bases to trimming and J lost 4 bases, with 10 bases between them. The CDR3 is CSVVDGSYGYTF. The DNA for the CDR3 is TGCAGCGTTGTGGACGGGTCCTATGGCTACACCTTC.

Many counts were recorded for this clonotype. The DNA for the CDR3 is TGTGCCATCAGCCTCACCGGGACTAGCGGGGGGAATGAGCAGTTCTTC. Encoded protein: CAISLTGTSGGNEQFF. The gene calls are TRBV10-3 and TRBJ2-1, with 15 bases aligning to TRBD2. Per germline, CDR1 ENHRY and CDR2 SYGVKD. With 6 bases clipped from V and 7 bases from J, the junction kept 7 bases outside the gene matches. The CDR3 sequence is 16 residues long.

The chain carries TRBV7-2 and TRBJ2-6; D may be TRBD1 (6 bases). The germline V gene encodes CDR1 SGHTA and CDR2 FQGNSA. Deletions cut 5 bases from V and 4 bases from J, with 9 bases between. The CDR3 is made up of 14 amino acids. The chain's CDR3 is CASSTRGGANVLTF. In DNA, the CDR3 is TGTGCCAGCAGCACGAGGGGGGGGGCCAACGTCCTGACTTTC.

This clonotype has just a few counts. The rearrangement links TRBV4-2 to TRBJ2-7; a weak D match, TRBD2 (6 bases). The CDR3 has 16 residues. V was cut by 0 bases and J by 4 bases, with 16 bases left in between. Germline CDR1 reads LGHNA; CDR2 reads YNFKEQ. CDR3 DNA: TGTGCCAGCAGCCAAGAGGGGGGTCTTCCGACTTACGAGCAGTACTTC. This sequence encodes CASSQEGGLPTYEQYF.

This clonotype was found many times. The rearrangement links TRBV15 to TRBJ1-2; D gene ambiguous. Looked up from germline, CDR1 is LNHNV and CDR2 is YYDKDF (reference sequence). Trimming pared 0 bases from V and 2 bases from J, leaving 10 bases between. The CDR3 is made up of 15 amino acids. CDR3 sequence reads: CATSRDLGRNYGYTF. The CDR3 DNA reads TGTGCCACCAGCAGAGATCTCGGGAGGAACTATGGCTACACCTTC.

This clonotype has a handful of counts. The chain joins TRBV9 to TRBJ2-3; tentative D call: TRBD2 (5 bases). Germline V CDR1 and CDR2: SGDLS, YYNGEE. This CDR3 is built from 16 residues. Trimming stripped 0 bases from V and 0 bases from J, with 11 bases between. The CDR3 spells CASSVAPSGSTDTQYF. In DNA, the CDR3 is TGTGCCAGCAGCGTAGCCCCCTCGGGAAGCACAGATACGCAGTATTTT.

This clonotype was observed a few times. The rearrangement links TRBV7-9 to TRBJ2-2; 8 bases map to TRBD2. Germline CDR1 reads SEHNR; CDR2 reads FQNEAQ (reference sequence). Trimming at V came to 5 bases and at J to 6 bases, leaving 5 bases not matched to a gene. This CDR3 has 14 residues. CDR3 amino acids: CASSQSGRAGELFF. The CDR3 DNA is TGTGCCAGCAGCCAGAGCGGGAGAGCCGGGGAGCTGTTTTTT.

In this sample, this clonotype turned up a few times. The V call is TRBV7-9, the J call TRBJ2-2; tentatively, D is TRBD1 (6 bases). The germline V gene encodes CDR1 SEHNR and CDR2 FQNEAQ (reference sequence). This CDR3 is built from 16 residues. V was cut by 1 base and J by 7 bases, with 16 bases left in between. The CDR3 here is CASSLGSQGFGGELFF. The CDR3 bases are TGTGCCAGCAGCTTAGGAAGTCAGGGGTTCGGCGGGGAGCTGTTTTTT.

The gene calls are TRBV20-1 and TRBJ2-7, with no clear D. In germline, CDR1 is DFQATT, CDR2 SNEGSKA (reference sequence). The CDR3 runs 15 residues. Trimming left V 0 bases short and J 1 base short, with 13 bases between. The CDR3 loop reads CSARDPGQASYEQYF. The CDR3 coding sequence is TGCAGTGCTAGAGATCCCGGCCAAGCTTCCTACGAGCAGTACTTC.

This clonotype was seen many times. The chain couples TRBV24-1 to TRBJ2-5; TRBD1 aligns across 11 bases. The CDR3 is 16 residues long. Germline V gene lookup returns CDR1 KGHDR and CDR2 SFDVKD. With 0 bases clipped from V and 4 bases from J, the junction kept 3 bases outside the gene matches. CDR3 in DNA: TGTGCCACCAGTGATTTGGAAGGGACAGGGGGAGAGACCCAGTACTTC. This translates into CATSDLEGTGGETQYF.

The rearrangement uses TRBV20-1 and TRBJ1-2; possible D gene TRBD1, 5 bases. Germline V gives CDR1 DFQATT, CDR2 SNEGSKA (reference sequence). This CDR3 has 15 amino acids. V lost 1 base to trimming and J lost 4 bases, with 16 bases between them. For the CDR3, the DNA is TGCAGTGCTAGAGCGCAGGAAGGGGTTACCTATGGCTACACCTTC. Protein: CSARAQEGVTYGYTF.

This clonotype was observed at least ten times. The rearrangement links TRBV7-2 to TRBJ2-5, with D possibly being TRBD1 (5 bases). The CDR3 is 13 amino acids. V lost 4 bases and J 4 bases, leaving 10 bases between the germline ends. Germline-derived CDR1 and CDR2 are SGHTA and FQGNSA. CDR3: CASSYQGIETQYF. CDR3 bases: TGTGCCAGCAGCTACCAGGGAATAGAGACCCAGTACTTC.

This clonotype has only a few counts. The V call is TRBV18, the J call TRBJ1-5; the D gene is possibly TRBD1 (6 bases). CDR1 is KGHSH, CDR2 LQKENI, per germline. This CDR3 region has 16 residues. Trimming cost V 2 bases and J 2 bases, with 13 bases left between them. The CDR3 bases are TGTGCCAGCTCACCATCCGGGGGCGCCGGCAATCAGCCCCAGCATTTT. The encoded protein is CASSPSGGAGNQPQHF. Drawing the rest from reference TRBV18 and TRBJ1-5, the complete variable domain is NAGVMQNPRHLVRRRGQEARLRCSPMKGHSHVYWYRQLPEEGLKFMVYLQKENIIDESGMPKERFSAEFPKEGPSILRIQQVVRGDSAAYFCASSPSGGAGNQPQHFGDGTRLSIL.

The chain couples TRBV28 to TRBJ1-5; D may be TRBD1 (5 bases). Trimming left V 7 bases short and J 2 bases short, with 24 bases between. The CDR3 runs to 18 residues. Germline lookup yields CDR1 MDHEN and CDR2 SYDVKM. CDR3 in amino acids: CASTLGTVGTVRNQPQHF. The CDR3 DNA is TGTGCCAGCACCCTGGGGACTGTGGGGACGGTTCGCAATCAGCCCCAGCATTTT.

This clonotype showed up many times. The CDR3 nucleotides read TGTGCCAGCAGCTCGCAGGCCAACTATGGCTACACCTTC. Encoded protein: CASSSQANYGYTF. V is TRBV7-2 and J is TRBJ1-2; D ambiguous. CDR1 is SGHTA, CDR2 FQGNSA, per germline. This CDR3 has 13 residues. V lost 4 bases and J 2 bases, leaving 8 bases between the germline ends.

This clonotype has a handful of counts. The chain recombines TRBV21-1 with TRBJ2-5; the table's D call, TRBD1, has no DNA check behind it. TRBV21-1 is an annotated pseudogene. The CDR3 spans 17 residues. CDR3 sequence reads: CASSKETRGQGRETQYF. CDR3 nucleotide sequence: TGTGCCAGCAGCAAAGAGACTCGTGGACAGGGAAGAGAGACCCAGTACTTC.